Included here is one T cell receptor beta chain sequence, with context. Antigen: not known. V shed 2 bases, J shed 6 bases, and the junction held 4 bases outside the gene matches. The CDR3 consists of 14 residues. Germline CDR1 SGHRS, CDR2 YFSETQ. The PCR ran on 60 Vbeta and 13 Jbeta primers. Repertoires were generated with immunoSEQ multiplex PCR, while TCRdb's copy carries only in-frame clones and drops some. Its clone listing holds 40,000 to 60,000 clones. The data belong to a study of cytomegalovirus exposure and HLA in healthy donors. General observations from the study: As a later analysis showed, a missense DCLRE1C variant was linked to trimming of TCR beta V- and J-genes. Specific recognition of CMV antigens was confirmed in vitro for three chains (all CMV-associated). A later examination showed that TCR association rates differed by HLA locus, with DRB1 most and HLA-C fewest.

Material for sequencing was PBMCs. The sequence came from a female donor in good health and CMV-seronegative. V gene TRBV5-1 combines with J gene TRBJ2-1, with 8 bases aligning to TRBD1. Written as DNA, the CDR3 is TGCGCCAGCAGCTTCGGACAGGGTAGCAATGAGCAGTTCTTC. Translating gives CASSFGQGSNEQFF.